This TCR beta chain was documented in a study of shared clonotypes between healthy human individuals. Trimming shortened V by 0 bases and J by 0 bases, and 12 bases separated the two germline ends. CDR3 length equals 16 residues. Germline V gene lookup returns CDR1 LGHNA and CDR2 YNFKEQ. Some clones are missing from TCRdb's copy, which holds only in-frame ones; the method was immunoSEQ multiplex PCR. The table records about 960,000 clones, 60% to 85% of them present only once. The TCR sequence derives from a man aged 18 to 35 in good health. The V and J genes are TRBV4-2 and TRBJ2-7; unclear D gene. The specimen sequenced was memory CD4+ T cells sorted from blood. Indicated subset: CD45RA-negative fraction. The CDR3 DNA reads TGTGCCAGCAGCCAAGATCGCGGTAGCACCTCCTACGAGCAGTACTTC. It yields the protein CASSQDRGSTSYEQYF.